The 18 T cell receptor beta chains in this list originate from one sample, sequenced in a study of T-cell reconstitution after alpha-beta-depleted transplantation in children. TCRbeta library preparation incorporated unique molecular identifiers. MiXCR was run by TCRdb on the PCR reads, yielding one entry per CDR3 protein. This sample yields fewer than 750,000 distinct CDR3 sequences, of which about 23% are seen a single time; around an eighth belongs to the top ten. Sequencing used PBMCs, mostly from graft donor cells, obtained 360 days after TCRalphabeta/CD19-depleted stem cell transplant. All receptors derive from a boy younger than two who had a stem cell transplant for acute myeloid leukemia, so the T cells may come from the graft donor.

The sample holds many counts of this clonotype. The chain employs TRBV9 and TRBJ2-1, with 10 nucleotides matching TRBD2. Germline-derived CDR1 and CDR2 are SGDLS and YYNGEE. J lost 6 bases, V lost 0 bases, and 3 bases had no gene match. The CDR3 length is 15 residues. The CDR3 DNA follows: TGTGCCAGCAGCGTAGGTAGCGGGGGGTCCAATGAGCAGTTCTTC. This translates into CASSVGSGGSNEQFF.

The rearrangement joins TRBV28 to TRBJ2-2; the match to TRBD2 covers 10 bases. This CDR3 contains 16 residues. V was clipped by 10 bases and J by 5 bases; unmatched bases: 13. Germline values: CDR1 MDHEN, CDR2 SYDVKM. CDR3 in amino acids: CATNAHLAGVTGELFF. CDR3 DNA: TGTGCCACCAACGCGCATCTAGCGGGGGTGACCGGGGAGCTGTTTTTT.

The chain uses TRBV9 and TRBJ2-3; 9 nucleotides agree with TRBD2. Germline CDR1 is SGDLS and CDR2 is YYNGEE. The V and J ends lost 4 bases and 2 bases, in that order; junction bases with no gene match: 5. The CDR3 consists of 15 residues. This CDR3 is CASSRAGGNTDTQYF. CDR3 nucleotide sequence: TGTGCCAGCAGCCGCGCGGGGGGGAACACAGATACGCAGTATTTT.

The chain recombines TRBV5-5 with TRBJ2-5; D call uncertain. The ends were cut back, 0 bases at V and 6 bases at J, with 9 bases in the middle. Germline lookup yields CDR1 SGHKS and CDR2 YYEKEE (reference sequence). This CDR3 has 13 residues. DNA of the CDR3: TGTGCCAGCAGCTTGGCCCAGGCGCAGACCCAGTACTTC. Protein product: CASSLAQAQTQYF.

This clonotype was observed many times. J is TRBJ2-1 and V is TRBV12-3 or TRBV12-4, with D tentatively TRBD1 (6 bases). V was pared by 3 bases and J by 9 bases, with 15 bases between. This CDR3 is built from 14 residues. CDR3 residues: CASSFQGGIGEQFF. CDR3 DNA: TGTGCCAGCAGTTTTCAAGGGGGAATCGGTGAGCAGTTCTTC.

Only a few counts were recorded for this clonotype. J is TRBJ2-5 and V is TRBV10-3; possible D gene TRBD1, 5 bases. The CDR3 covers 16 residues. Trimming removed 5 bases at V and 5 bases at J, with 21 bases between. Germline CDR1 is ENHRY and CDR2 is SYGVKD. CDR3 bases: TGTGCCATCAGTCCCCCAGGGCGACCTGATGCGGAGACCCAGTACTTC. It translates to CAISPPGRPDAETQYF.

This clonotype was found a few times. The chain is built from TRBV4-3 and TRBJ2-3; no definite D call. Germline CDR1 and CDR2: LGHNA and YSLEER. This CDR3 has 15 residues. Trimming removed 1 base at V and 6 bases at J, with 14 bases between. The CDR3 spells CASSQASSPGDTQYF. The CDR3 nucleotides are TGCGCCAGCAGCCAAGCTTCAAGTCCGGGTGATACGCAGTATTTT.

This clonotype was picked up many times. This chain links TRBV20-1 with TRBJ1-5; 9 positions match TRBD1. The CDR3 runs 15 residues. J lost 3 bases, V lost 3 bases, and 6 bases had no gene match. Germline values: CDR1 DFQATT, CDR2 SNEGSKA (reference sequence). The CDR3: CSARAGTGPNQPQHF. CDR3 in DNA: TGCAGTGCTAGGGCCGGGACAGGGCCCAATCAGCCCCAGCATTTT.

The gene calls are TRBV15 and TRBJ2-5; 8 nucleotides agree with TRBD1. CDR3 length equals 15 residues. The V segment lost 5 bases and the J segment 5 bases; nucleotides outside the gene matches: 10. Germline assignment: CDR1 LNHNV and CDR2 YYDKDF (reference sequence). CDR3 amino acids: CATSRRDRIVETQYF. CDR3 DNA sequence: TGTGCCACCAGCCGCCGGGACAGGATAGTGGAGACCCAGTACTTC. Full variable domain (remainder filled in from reference TRBV15 and TRBJ2-5): DAMVIQNPRYQVTQFGKPVTLSCSQTLNHNVMYWYQQKSSQAPKLLFHYYDKDFNNEADTPDNFQSRRPNTSFCFLDIRSPGLGDTAMYLCATSRRDRIVETQYFGPGTRLLVL.

The rearrangement links TRBV20-1 to TRBJ2-5; 8 bases agree with TRBD2. The CDR3 has 14 amino acids. The ends lost 4 bases at V and 3 bases at J; junction bases unmatched: 7. From germline, CDR1 is DFQATT and CDR2 SNEGSKA (reference sequence). CDR3 amino acids: CSAKRLAGKETQYF. The CDR3 nucleotides are TGCAGTGCTAAGAGGCTAGCGGGCAAAGAGACCCAGTACTTC.

In regard to this clonotype: One junction end does not reproduce the germline sequence, and a read error may be involved. This rearrangement joins TRBV20-1 to TRBJ2-5; 7 bases map to TRBD1. CDR3 length equals 17 residues. CDR1 and CDR2 from the germline V gene are DFQATT and SNEGSKA (reference sequence). CDR3 region: CCARSIGWTGAYETQYF. For the CDR3, the DNA is TGCTGTGCTAGATCTATCGGTTGGACAGGAGCCTACGAGACCCAGTACTTC.

The gene calls are TRBV6-1 and TRBJ1-1; tentatively, D is TRBD1 (6 bases). Trimming removed 6 bases from V and 5 bases from J, with 19 bases in between. The CDR3 covers 15 residues. Germline CDR1 MNHNS, CDR2 SASEGT. CDR3: CASRPRTGSRTEAFF. CDR3 DNA: TGTGCCAGCAGACCCAGAACAGGGAGCCGGACTGAAGCTTTCTTT.

This clonotype has a count of ten or more. The rearrangement joins TRBV20-1 to TRBJ1-1; possible D gene TRBD1, 5 bases. The germline CDR1 and CDR2 sequences are DFQATT and SNEGSKA (reference sequence). The CDR3 contains 14 residues. Trimming took 7 bases from V and 3 from J, leaving 18 bases between them. CDR3 residues: CSVGTRTTDTEAFF. The CDR3 DNA sequence: TGCAGTGTCGGGACGCGGACAACCGACACTGAAGCTTTCTTT.

In its sample, this clonotype was seen a few times. The chain carries TRBV2 and TRBJ2-5; no clear D. The germline V and J ends were trimmed by 5 bases and 13 bases, with 14 bases remaining between them. This CDR3 has 11 residues. From germline, CDR1 is SNHLY and CDR2 FYNNEI. In DNA, the CDR3 is TGTGCCAGCAGTCCCCGGGCCGATCGGTACTTC. Protein sequence: CASSPRADRYF.

This clonotype was seen at least ten times. The chain links TRBV15 to TRBJ2-2; D unclear. This CDR3 region has 14 residues. Between the trimmed V and J ends, which lost 3 bases and 4 bases, there was a span of 9 bases. The V gene's germline CDR1 is LNHNV and CDR2 YYDKDF (reference sequence). CDR3 residues: CATSRQAVTGELFF. The CDR3 DNA reads as TGTGCCACCAGCAGGCAGGCGGTCACCGGGGAGCTGTTTTTT.

This clonotype showed up just a few times. The chain couples TRBV11-2 to TRBJ2-1; D unclear. This CDR3 has 18 amino acids. Germline V CDR1 and CDR2: SGHAT, FQNNGV. Between the trimmed V and J ends, which lost 2 bases and 5 bases, there was a span of 22 bases. The CDR3 protein is CASSLFPRDGSSNNEQFF. The DNA for the CDR3 is TGTGCCAGCAGCTTATTCCCCCGAGACGGCTCTTCAAACAATGAGCAGTTCTTC.

V is TRBV6-5 and J is TRBJ2-1; D call uncertain. CDR3 size: 15 residues. Germline assignment: CDR1 MNHEY and CDR2 SVGAGI. V was trimmed by 0 bases and J by 6 bases, leaving 12 bases between them. CDR3 coding DNA: TGTGCCAGCAGTTACTCACAACGGCCGGGCAATGAGCAGTTCTTC. Translation gives CASSYSQRPGNEQFF.

J is TRBJ2-2 and V is TRBV12-3 or TRBV12-4; 12 positions agree with TRBD1. The V gene end was trimmed by 1 base and the J gene end by 5 bases; junction bases not matched to a gene: 14. CDR3 length: 20 amino acids. The CDR3 sequence: CASSLGPGQGASGRTGELFF. CDR3 nucleotides: TGTGCCAGCAGTTTAGGCCCGGGACAGGGGGCTTCGGGGCGGACCGGGGAGCTGTTTTTT.